A selection of T cell receptor beta chains follows, all from one sample in a study of cytomegalovirus exposure and HLA in healthy donors. Clones were read by immunoSEQ multiplex PCR, and TCRdb kept only the in-frame ones, dropping some. The sample consists of approximately 290,000 clones, around 80% of them appearing once. The sample was PBMCs. These receptors originate from a girl aged 2 to 10 in good health and CMV-seronegative. Both conserved end residues are part of each CDR3. The D gene is left open where the match is weak. Only part of the rows carry a size: once, few, many, or a class if the clone is expanded.

>TRBJ1-1|.|.|TRBV4-2
CASSQGDKMNTEAFF
TGTGCCAGCAGCCAGGGAGACAAGATGAACACTGAAGCTTTCTTT
>TRBJ1-2|.|TRBD1|TRBV10-3
CAISGSGTGLRGYTF
TGTGCCATCAGTGGTTCCGGGACAGGGCTCCGTGGCTACACCTTC
>TRBJ1-1|.|.|TRBV4-1
CASSQVMNTEAFF
TGCGCCAGCAGCCAAGTCATGAACACTGAAGCTTTCTTT
>TRBJ2-2|once|TRBD1|TRBV9
CASSVTGGVGTGELFF
TGTGCCAGCAGCGTCACAGGGGGCGTAGGCACCGGGGAGCTGTTTTTT
>TRBJ2-2|.|.|TRBV29-1
CSVDTSGTGELFF
TGCAGCGTCGATACATCGGGCACCGGGGAGCTGTTTTTT
>TRBJ2-5|.|TRBD1|TRBV19
CASSIEGTAQETQYF
TGTGCCAGTAGTATAGAGGGGACAGCACAAGAGACCCAGTACTTC
>TRBJ2-3|.|.|TRBV7-8
CASLLTPPLRGTDTQYF
TGTGCCAGCCTATTAACTCCGCCGTTGAGGGGCACAGATACGCAGTATTTT
>TRBJ1-1|few|.|TRBV28
CASILAEGGRNTEAFF
TGTGCCAGCATCTTGGCCGAAGGGGGACGGAACACTGAAGCTTTCTTT
>TRBJ1-6|.|.|TRBV28
CASSFLGAQNSPLHF
TGTGCCAGCAGTTTCTTGGGGGCACAGAATTCACCCCTCCACTTT
>TRBJ2-7|.|.|TRBV28
CASSGGSSYEQYF
TGTGCCAGCAGTGGGGGCAGTAGCTACGAGCAGTACTTC
>TRBJ1-5|.|TRBD1|TRBV7-6
CASSLNIPTGKHDQPQHF
TGTGCCAGCAGCTTAAATATCCCGACAGGGAAGCATGATCAGCCCCAGCATTTT
>TRBJ2-1|.|TRBD2|TRBV7-9
CASGRLAGYNEQFF
TGTGCCAGCGGTAGGCTAGCGGGCTACAATGAGCAGTTCTTC
>TRBJ2-1|.|TRBD1|TRBV28
CASSWGQGLNNEQFF
TGTGCCAGCAGTTGGGGACAGGGTTTGAACAATGAGCAGTTCTTC
>TRBJ2-3|.|.|TRBV5-1
CASSSGADTQYF
TGCGCCAGCAGTTCAGGGGCAGATACGCAGTATTTT
>TRBJ1-6|.|TRBD1|TRBV7-6
CASSLAGQGTGGGYNSPLHF
TGTGCCAGCAGCTTAGCGGGACAGGGGACAGGCGGTGGATATAATTCACCCCTCCACTTT
>TRBJ2-1|.|TRBD2|TRBV4-1
CASSQDFRLAGVFSYNEQFF
TGCGCCAGCAGCCAAGATTTTAGGCTAGCGGGAGTTTTTTCCTACAATGAGCAGTTCTTC
>TRBJ2-3|.|TRBD2|TRBV7-2
CASSDLAGGGTDTQYF
TGTGCCAGCAGCGACTTAGCGGGGGGGGGCACAGATACGCAGTATTTT
>TRBJ1-2|.|.|TRBV7-8
CASSLSQDGYTF
TGTGCCAGCAGCTTAAGTCAGGATGGCTACACCTTC
>TRBJ1-5|few|.|TRBV9
CASSAGRHLSNQPQHF
TGTGCCAGCAGCGCCGGCAGACACCTTAGCAATCAGCCCCAGCATTTT
>TRBJ2-7|.|TRBD1|TRBV4-2
CASSQSFTGGASYEQYF
TGTGCCAGCAGCCAGTCTTTTACAGGGGGCGCGTCCTACGAGCAGTACTTC